This T cell receptor (beta chain) was found in a study of cytomegalovirus exposure and HLA in healthy donors. The V gene lost 6 bases and the J gene lost 0 bases, with 10 bases spanning the gap. The CDR3 consists of 14 residues. Germline loops: CDR1 MNHNY, CDR2 SVGAGI (reference sequence). The PCR ran on 60 Vbeta and 13 Jbeta primers. TCRdb keeps only in-frame clones here, not all; method: immunoSEQ multiplex PCR. The data hold around 210,000 clones, with around 84% observed a single time. The sample was PBMCs. The receptor was derived from a girl aged 2-9 years in good health and CMV-seronegative. The chain recombines TRBV6-6 with TRBJ2-3; D unclear. CDR3 DNA sequence: TGTGCCAGCAGACTAAACCCTAGCACAGATACGCAGTATTTT. This sequence encodes CASRLNPSTDTQYF.